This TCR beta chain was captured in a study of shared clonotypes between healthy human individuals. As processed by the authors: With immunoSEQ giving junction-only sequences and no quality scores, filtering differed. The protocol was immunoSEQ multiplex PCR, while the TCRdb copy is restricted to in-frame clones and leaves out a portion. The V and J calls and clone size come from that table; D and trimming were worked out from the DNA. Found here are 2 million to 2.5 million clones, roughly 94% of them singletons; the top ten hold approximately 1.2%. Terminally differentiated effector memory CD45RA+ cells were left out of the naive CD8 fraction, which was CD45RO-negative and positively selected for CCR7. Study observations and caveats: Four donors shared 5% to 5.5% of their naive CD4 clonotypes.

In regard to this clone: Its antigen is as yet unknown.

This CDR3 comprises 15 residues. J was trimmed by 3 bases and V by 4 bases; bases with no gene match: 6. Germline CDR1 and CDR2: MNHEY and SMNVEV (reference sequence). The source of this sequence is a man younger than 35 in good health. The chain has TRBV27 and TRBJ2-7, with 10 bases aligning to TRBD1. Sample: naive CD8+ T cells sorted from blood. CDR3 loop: CASSSRTGGLYEQYF. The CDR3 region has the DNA TGTGCCAGCAGTTCCAGGACAGGGGGGCTCTACGAGCAGTACTTC.